These 30 T cell receptor beta chains came from one sample sequenced in a study of blood T cell repertoires in COVID-19. TCRdb keeps only in-frame clones here, not all; method: immunoSEQ multiplex PCR. The data contain tens of thousands of clones, roughly 76% of them singletons. Sequenced input: peripheral blood. The receptors come from a woman between 65 and 79 years old with acute or convalescent COVID-19.

The J gene is TRBJ2-2, the V gene TRBV30; D possibly corresponds to TRBD1 (6 bases). The CDR3 spans 15 residues. CDR1 is GTSNPN and CDR2 is SVGIG in the germline V gene (reference sequence). V shed 0 bases and J shed 6 bases, with 14 bases lying between them. The CDR3 is CAWSVKSGVSGELFF. The CDR3 bases are TGTGCCTGGAGTGTAAAATCAGGGGTGTCCGGGGAGCTGTTTTTT.

This clone has just one count. The chain employs TRBV5-1 and TRBJ1-6; 10 nucleotides match TRBD1. V gave up 0 bases and J gave up 4 bases; unmatched junction bases: 19. This CDR3 has 22 residues. The germline V gene encodes CDR1 SGHRS and CDR2 YFSETQ. CDR3 protein: CASSLDPGRVVDRGRYNSPLHF. The CDR3 coding sequence is TGCGCCAGCAGCTTGGACCCTGGGAGGGTCGTCGACAGGGGGCGATATAATTCACCCCTCCACTTT.

The chain couples TRBV5-4 to TRBJ2-7; no clear D gene. The CDR3 length is 11 residues. The germline gives CDR1 SGHNT, CDR2 YYREEE (reference sequence). V gave up 3 bases and J gave up 4 bases, with 5 bases separating them. In nucleotides, the CDR3 is TGTGCCAGCAGCTCCCAGTACGAGCAGTACTTC. Its translation is CASSSQYEQYF.

This chain uses TRBV27 with TRBJ1-4, with D tentatively TRBD1 (6 bases). CDR3 length: 16 amino acids. The germline CDR1 and CDR2 sequences are MNHEY and SMNVEV (reference sequence). Trimming took 5 bases from V and 0 from J, leaving 13 bases between them. CDR3 region: CASSNRDDPTNEKLFF. The CDR3 DNA sequence: TGTGCCAGCAGTAACAGGGATGACCCAACTAATGAAAAACTGTTTTTT.

The chain employs TRBV30 and TRBJ2-7; 9 nucleotides align to TRBD1. Germline CDR1 and CDR2: GTSNPN and SVGIG (reference sequence). With 2 bases clipped from V and 3 bases from J, the junction kept 5 bases outside the gene matches. The CDR3 sequence is 14 residues long. The CDR3 loop reads CAWSLGQGVYEQYF. DNA for the CDR3: TGTGCCTGGAGTTTGGGACAGGGTGTCTACGAGCAGTACTTC. Full variable domain (rest looked up from reference TRBV30 and TRBJ2-7): SQTIHQWPATLVQPVGSPLSLECTVEGTSNPNLYWYRQAAGRGLQLLFYSVGIGQISSEVPQNLSASRPQDRQFILSSKKLLLSDSGFYLCAWSLGQGVYEQYFGPGTRLTVT.

The chain employs TRBV6-5 and TRBJ2-7; TRBD1 agrees at 10 bases. The CDR3 runs 15 residues. The germline CDR1 and CDR2 sequences are MNHEY and SVGAGI. V lost 5 bases, J lost 1 base, and 5 bases stayed unmatched. In DNA, the CDR3 is TGTGCCAGCAGTATCCGGGACAGGGGATCCTACGAGCAGTACTTC. It encodes CASSIRDRGSYEQYF.

This chain uses TRBV29-1 with TRBJ2-7, with D possibly matching TRBD1 (5 bases). This CDR3 region has 12 residues. CDR1 and CDR2 (germline): SQVTM, ANQGSEA. The V end lost 3 bases, the J end lost 7 bases, and 13 bases lay between the germline ends. The CDR3 is CSVDKGSAEQYF. In DNA, the CDR3 is TGCAGCGTTGATAAGGGGTCGGCAGAGCAGTACTTC.

This chain links TRBV28 with TRBJ1-5; D is undetermined. V was clipped by 5 bases and J by 7 bases, with 12 bases between them. The CDR3 spans 13 residues. CDR1 and CDR2 (germline): MDHEN, SYDVKM. The CDR3 is CASSPTSKQPQHF. The DNA of the CDR3 is TGTGCCAGCAGTCCCACATCGAAACAGCCCCAGCATTTT.

The chain employs TRBV10-3 and TRBJ2-5; D is unclear. The CDR3 extends over 11 amino acids. Germline CDR1 reads ENHRY; CDR2 reads SYGVKD. V was cut by 3 bases and J by 9 bases, with 8 bases left in between. The CDR3 protein is CAISEDRAQYF. CDR3 DNA: TGTGCCATCAGTGAAGACCGGGCCCAGTACTTC.

The table lists this clone with a few counts. This sequence joins TRBV7-9 and TRBJ2-7; TRBD1 matches at 12 bases. The germline gives CDR1 SEHNR, CDR2 FQNEAQ (reference sequence). Trimming cost V 5 bases and J 1 base; bases outside gene matches: 15. CDR3 length: 19 amino acids. CDR3 in amino acids: CASSVPTGTGGLGSYEQYF. The CDR3 DNA sequence: TGTGCCAGCAGCGTACCGACCGGGACAGGGGGCTTAGGTTCCTACGAGCAGTACTTC.

The CDR3 region is CASSQASGSSGRGETQYF. The CDR3 nucleotides are TGTGCCAGCAGCCAAGCCAGCGGGAGTAGCGGGAGGGGGGAGACCCAGTACTTC. The V and J genes are TRBV3-1 (or the pseudogene TRBV3-2) and TRBJ2-5, with 11 bases fitting TRBD2. CDR1 and CDR2 (germline): LGHDT, YNNKEL (reference sequence). The junction had 12 bases not matched to a gene; V was cut back by 1 base and J by 5 bases. CDR3 length equals 18 residues.

This chain joins TRBV5-1 and TRBJ2-3; D may be TRBD2 (5 bases). Germline-derived CDR1 and CDR2 are SGHRS and YFSETQ. The CDR3 contains 15 residues. Trimming stripped 3 bases from V and 0 bases from J, with 11 bases between. CDR3 sequence (DNA): TGCGCCAGCAGCTCTAGCAGGATTAGCACAGATACGCAGTATTTT. Its protein is CASSSSRISTDTQYF.

The chain links TRBV7-9 to TRBJ1-5; D is perhaps TRBD1 (6 bases). Germline assignment: CDR1 SEHNR and CDR2 FQNEAQ (reference sequence). This CDR3 spans 12 amino acids. The V end lost 5 bases, the J end lost 7 bases, and 9 bases lay between the germline ends. The CDR3 loop reads CASSQGGQPQHF. Here the CDR3 DNA reads TGTGCCAGCAGCCAAGGGGGACAGCCCCAGCATTTT.

The V call is TRBV18, the J call TRBJ2-7; D is possibly TRBD2 (5 bases). Germline loops: CDR1 KGHSH, CDR2 LQKENI. Trimming left V 3 bases short and J 0 bases short, with 18 bases between. There are 17 residues in the CDR3. CDR3 amino acids: CASSPIGRGLSSYEQYF. As DNA, the CDR3 is TGTGCCAGCTCACCTATCGGTCGAGGGCTGAGCTCCTACGAGCAGTACTTC. The full variable domain, in which reference TRBV18 and TRBJ2-7 provide the parts outside the CDR3, is NAGVMQNPRHLVRRRGQEARLRCSPMKGHSHVYWYRQLPEEGLKFMVYLQKENIIDESGMPKERFSAEFPKEGPSILRIQQVVRGDSAAYFCASSPIGRGLSSYEQYFGPGTRLTVT.

This clone was found a few times. V gene TRBV28 combines with J gene TRBJ2-1; possible D gene TRBD1, 5 bases. The CDR3 has 15 residues. The V gene's germline CDR1 is MDHEN and CDR2 SYDVKM. Trimming pared 6 bases from V and 1 base from J, leaving 13 bases between. The CDR3 sequence: CASRGPRGSYNEQFF. The CDR3 bases are TGTGCCAGCAGGGGGCCTCGCGGATCCTACAATGAGCAGTTCTTC.

The chain employs TRBV18 and TRBJ2-1; perhaps TRBD2 as D (6 bases). CDR1 KGHSH and CDR2 LQKENI come from the germline V gene. This CDR3 is built from 15 residues. V was shortened by 0 bases and J by 9 bases, with 15 bases between the two germline ends. CDR3 protein: CASSPPGIIGGEQFF. DNA for the CDR3: TGTGCCAGCTCACCACCTGGGATAATCGGGGGTGAGCAGTTCTTC.

The J gene is TRBJ1-1, the V gene TRBV10-3; a possible D gene is TRBD1 (5 bases). The V end was cut by 4 bases, the J end by 8 bases, with 14 bases between. Germline assignment: CDR1 ENHRY and CDR2 SYGVKD. The CDR3 is 13 residues long. CDR3 sequence (DNA): TGTGCCATCAGTGGACCGGGACTGGACGAAGCTTTCTTT. Amino acids: CAISGPGLDEAFF.

The V and J genes are TRBV7-8 and TRBJ2-3, with 9 bases matching TRBD1. The germline V gene encodes CDR1 SGHVS and CDR2 FQNEAQ. The CDR3 loop spans 15 amino acids. V lost 5 bases to trimming and J lost 3 bases; unmatched junction nucleotides: 6. DNA for the CDR3: TGTGCCAGCAGCCGTTCCGGGACAGGGACAGATACGCAGTATTTT. It codes for CASSRSGTGTDTQYF.

The chain recombines TRBV5-1 with TRBJ2-2, with D possibly TRBD2 on 5 matching bases. Trimming left V 1 base short and J 4 bases short, with 11 bases between. Germline CDR1 and CDR2: SGHRS and YFSETQ. The CDR3 has 15 residues. The CDR3 sequence: CASSLIGSGTGELFF. The CDR3 bases are TGCGCCAGCAGCTTGATTGGGAGCGGCACCGGGGAGCTGTTTTTT.

In the case of this clone: This CDR3 is also generated by other DNA sequences in the sample. This sequence joins TRBV28 and TRBJ2-7; 11 positions agree with TRBD1. The germline V gene encodes CDR1 MDHEN and CDR2 SYDVKM. This CDR3 region has 15 residues. The ends lost 4 bases at V and 4 bases at J; junction bases unmatched: 6. The CDR3, as DNA: TGTGCCAGCAGTTCCTCCGGGACAGGGGGGTACGAGCAGTACTTC. Residues: CASSSSGTGGYEQYF.

The chain combines TRBV6-5 with TRBJ1-5; 8 bases are a match to TRBD1. This CDR3 region has 15 residues. CDR1 MNHEY and CDR2 SVGAGI come from the germline V gene. The V segment lost 9 bases and the J segment 0 bases; nucleotides outside the gene matches: 7. Here the CDR3 DNA reads TGTGCCAGTTTACAGGGGGAGTATAGCAATCAGCCCCAGCATTTT. Encoded protein: CASLQGEYSNQPQHF.

As for this clone: At one end the junction does not follow the germline gene, possibly because of a read error. V usage is TRBV7-9 and J usage is TRBJ2-3, with D maybe TRBD2 (6 bases). The CDR3 totals 17 residues. The germline V gene has CDR1 SEHNR and CDR2 FQNEAQ (reference sequence). The DNA of the CDR3 is TGTGCCAGCAGCCTAGCACAGTCGGGAGTTCGGACAGATACGCAGTATTTT. Protein: CASSLAQSGVRTDTQYF.

Concerning this clone itself: The junction departs from germline at one end; a sequencing error may be responsible. This chain joins TRBV4-1 and TRBJ2-7; TRBD2 might be the D (6 bases). The CDR3 totals 20 residues. In germline, CDR1 is MGHRA, CDR2 YSYEKL. In nucleotides, the CDR3 is TGCGCCAACAGCCAAAAGATAGGGAGGTCGGGAGAGAGACGAGCTTACGAGCAGTACTTC. It yields the protein CANSQKIGRSGERRAYEQYF.

V and J are TRBV19 and TRBJ2-3, with 11 bases identical to TRBD2. The germline V gene encodes CDR1 LNHDA and CDR2 SQIVND (reference sequence). CDR3 length: 16 amino acids. Germline trimming cut 8 bases from V and 5 bases from J; bases unmatched to any gene: 12. Written as DNA, the CDR3 is TGTGCCAGTCCACTAGCGGGAGTAAAGGTAGGAGATACGCAGTATTTT. This translates into CASPLAGVKVGDTQYF.

V and J are TRBV11-2 and TRBJ2-7, with 7 bases that match TRBD1. Germline assignment: CDR1 SGHAT and CDR2 FQNNGV. The CDR3 spans 14 residues. With V trimmed by 7 bases and J by 2 bases, 8 bases remained unmatched. CDR3 nucleotide sequence: TGTGCCAGCAAGAAGGACAGGCGTACCTACGAGCAGTACTTC. It is translated as CASKKDRRTYEQYF.

The V gene is TRBV6-2 or TRBV6-3, the J gene TRBJ2-6; perhaps TRBD1 as D (5 bases). CDR1 MNHEY and CDR2 SVGEGT come from the germline V gene. This CDR3 spans 16 amino acids. The germline V and J ends were trimmed by 5 bases and 1 base, with 12 bases remaining between them. The CDR3 DNA sequence: TGTGCCAGCAGTGCCGCAGGGCGTTCTGGGGCCAACGTCCTGACTTTC. This gives the protein CASSAAGRSGANVLTF.

CDR3 in amino acids: CASSTGRQGAVEKLFF. The CDR3 DNA reads as TGTGCCAGCAGCACCGGGAGACAGGGGGCGGTGGAAAAACTGTTTTTT. The chain joins TRBV11-3 to TRBJ1-4; 10 positions match TRBD1. The germline gives CDR1 SGHNT, CDR2 YENEEA. The CDR3 extends over 16 amino acids. Losses at the gene ends were 5 bases for V and 8 bases for J; bases not matched to a gene: 11.

V gene TRBV5-1 combines with J gene TRBJ2-7; 9 bases are a match to TRBD2. After removal of 4 bases from V and 3 bases from J, the junction contained 8 bases not matched to a gene. The CDR3 has 15 amino acids. Germline assignment: CDR1 SGHRS and CDR2 YFSETQ. In DNA, the CDR3 is TGCGCCAGCAGCGAGGGGAGCGGGAGGTTCTACGAGCAGTACTTC. This codes for CASSEGSGRFYEQYF.

V gene TRBV11-3 combines with J gene TRBJ1-1, with D possibly TRBD1 on 5 matching bases. V was clipped by 6 bases and J by 4 bases, with 12 bases between them. The germline V gene has CDR1 SGHNT and CDR2 YENEEA. This CDR3 region has 13 residues. The CDR3 is CASSRAQVTEAFF. The CDR3 DNA follows: TGTGCCAGCAGTCGGGCACAGGTCACTGAAGCTTTCTTT.

This sequence joins TRBV20-1 and TRBJ2-5, with D possibly TRBD2 on 6 matching bases. This CDR3 spans 11 amino acids. Germline loops: CDR1 DFQATT, CDR2 SNEGSKA (reference sequence). The V end was cut by 6 bases, the J end by 10 bases, with 15 bases between. The CDR3 loop is CSAPRSGVQYF. In nucleotides, the CDR3 is TGCAGTGCACCCCGTTCGGGGGTCCAGTACTTC.